These T cell receptor beta chains were read from a single sample in a study of post-analysis software for immune sequencing data. TCRdb reanalysed the PCR reads using MiXCR and keeps one entry per CDR3 protein. Counted here are around 770,000 distinct CDR3 sequences, around 42% occurring once; the ten biggest clones make up around 4.7%. Material for sequencing was blood. These receptor sequences come from a girl under 18 with multiple sclerosis. The CDR3 runs from the conserved cysteine through the conserved F or W. D genes are given only for firm matches. Size is omitted from some rows. Given values are once, few, many or a class for expanded clones.

TRBJ2-5	NA	TRBV7-9	15	many	CASSGGLLAKETQYF	TGTGCCAGCAGCGGGGGACTGCTAGCGAAAGAGACCCAGTACTTC
TRBJ2-6	NA	TRBV20-1	13	NA	CSASFGGANVLTF	TGCAGTGCTAGTTTTGGAGGGGCCAACGTCCTGACTTTC
TRBJ2-1	TRBD2	TRBV10-3	14	once	CAISEGLAGYEQFF	TGTGCCATCAGTGAAGGACTAGCTGGCTATGAGCAGTTCTTC
TRBJ2-7	TRBD2	TRBV7-9	16	NA	CASSPPTSGDSYEQYF	TGTGCCAGCAGCCCTCCGACTAGCGGAGACTCCTACGAGCAGTACTTC
TRBJ2-6	TRBD2	TRBV6-5	18	few	CASSYKAGGLSGANVLTF	TGTGCCAGCAGTTACAAAGCGGGAGGGCTTTCAGGGGCCAACGTCCTGACTTTC
TRBJ2-1	TRBD2	TRBV15	13	NA	CAVGGRDYNEQFF	TGTGCCGTAGGCGGGAGGGATTACAATGAGCAGTTCTTC
TRBJ2-7	TRBD1	TRBV5-5	14	few	CASTFQGASAEQYF	TGTGCCAGCACCTTCCAGGGGGCATCTGCGGAGCAGTACTTC
TRBJ1-2	TRBD1	TRBV5-6	15	few	CASSWTGTGDYGYTF	TGTGCCAGCAGCTGGACTGGGACAGGAGACTATGGCTACACCTTC
TRBJ2-1	TRBD2	TRBV18	16	few	CASSPPVASGSHEQFF	TGTGCCAGCTCACCACCGGTGGCTAGCGGGAGCCATGAGCAGTTCTTC
TRBJ2-7	NA	TRBV29-1	12	NA	CSAEEGPYEQYF	TGCAGCGCTGAAGAGGGACCCTACGAGCAGTACTTC
TRBJ2-1	TRBD1	TRBV12-3/TRBV12-4	12	NA	CASSTPGGEQFF	TGTGCCAGCAGTACACCAGGGGGAGAGCAGTTCTTC
TRBJ1-5	NA	TRBV10-3	13	NA	CAPWDGSNQPQHF	TGTGCCCCATGGGACGGCAGCAATCAGCCCCAGCATTTT
TRBJ2-3	NA	TRBV12-3/TRBV12-4	14	NA	CASNQARGEDTQYF	TGTGCCAGCAACCAAGCGAGGGGGGAAGATACGCAGTATTTT
TRBJ2-7	TRBD2	TRBV29-1	15	NA	CSVEDSTSGSSEQYF	TGCAGCGTTGAAGATTCGACTAGCGGGAGTAGCGAGCAGTACTTC
TRBJ2-3	NA	TRBV7-3	15	few	CASSSSSVHTDTQYF	TGTGCCAGCAGCTCCTCGAGCGTCCACACAGATACGCAGTATTTT
TRBJ2-7	TRBD2	TRBV7-2	13	NA	CASSAWTSYEQYF	TGTGCCAGCAGCGCCTGGACTAGTTACGAGCAGTACTTC
TRBJ2-1	NA	TRBV6-2/TRBV6-3	18	NA	CASSRAGSGFVSYNEQFF	TGTGCCAGCAGCAGGGCGGGAAGCGGCTTCGTCTCCTACAATGAGCAGTTCTTC
TRBJ2-7	TRBD2	TRBV3-1	15	few	CASSQGLAALYEQYF	TGTGCCAGCAGCCAGGGACTAGCGGCGCTCTACGAGCAGTACTTC
TRBJ2-5	NA	TRBV12-3/TRBV12-4	14	NA	CASSLRRESETQYF	TGTGCCAGCAGTTTACGCAGGGAGTCGGAGACCCAGTACTTC
TRBJ2-7	TRBD2	TRBV10-3	16	NA	CAIRKAVSGATYEQYF	TGTGCCATCCGGAAAGCAGTAAGCGGGGCAACCTACGAGCAGTACTTC
TRBJ1-2	NA	TRBV15	16	NA	CATSRDSTRRDYGYTF	TGTGCCACCAGCAGAGATAGTACCAGGCGCGACTATGGCTACACCTTC
TRBJ2-7	NA	TRBV28	15	NA	CASSPPPHGPYEQYF	TGTGCCAGCAGTCCTCCCCCCCACGGCCCCTACGAGCAGTACTTC
TRBJ1-1	NA	TRBV20-1	15	NA	CSASRLGVQGTEAFF	TGCAGTGCTAGCAGGCTGGGGGTTCAGGGCACTGAAGCTTTCTTT
TRBJ2-7	TRBD2	TRBV6-5	14	NA	CATTRWTSGYEQYF	TGTGCCACCACAAGATGGACTAGCGGCTACGAGCAGTACTTC
TRBJ2-7	NA	TRBV5-6	15	NA	CASSLGGTLAFEQYF	TGTGCCAGCAGCTTGGGCGGCACCCTGGCGTTCGAGCAGTACTTC
TRBJ1-5	TRBD1	TRBV9	16	few	CASSLDRYRGWQPQHF	TGTGCCAGCAGCCTTGACCGCTACAGGGGCTGGCAGCCCCAGCATTTT
TRBJ1-2	TRBD1	TRBV6-6	13	NA	CASSPRTGLGYTF	TGTGCCAGCAGTCCCCGGACAGGTCTTGGCTACACCTTC
TRBJ2-1	TRBD2	TRBV29-1	13	NA	CSPPPGGLNEQFF	TGCAGCCCGCCACCGGGGGGGCTCAATGAGCAGTTCTTC
TRBJ2-3	TRBD1	TRBV29-1	14	NA	CSVEDGTDADTQYF	TGCAGCGTTGAAGACGGGACAGATGCAGATACGCAGTATTTT
TRBJ2-5	NA	TRBV5-1	13	NA	CASSPEPLETQYF	TGCGCCAGCAGCCCGGAGCCTCTGGAGACCCAGTACTTC
TRBJ2-3	NA	TRBV6-6	14	few	CASSPVSSTDTQYF	TGTGCCAGCAGTCCCGTCAGTAGCACAGATACGCAGTATTTT
TRBJ2-7	TRBD2	TRBV6-5	14	NA	CASPTSALSYEQYF	TGTGCCAGCCCGACTAGCGCACTCTCCTACGAGCAGTACTTC
TRBJ2-7	NA	TRBV7-9	14	once	CASSFDTSWYEQYF	TGTGCCAGCAGCTTTGATACGAGTTGGTATGAGCAGTACTTC
TRBJ2-7	TRBD2	TRBV20-1	14	many	CSAKGLAVNYEQYF	TGCAGTGCAAAGGGACTAGCGGTTAACTACGAGCAGTACTTC
TRBJ2-3	NA	TRBV10-3	17	few	CAISEPLGHPGADTQYF	TGTGCCATCAGTGAGCCACTGGGGCACCCGGGCGCAGATACGCAGTATTTT
TRBJ2-5	TRBD1	TRBV28	16	few	CASSPYPGQVQETQYF	TGTGCCAGCAGTCCTTACCCCGGACAGGTCCAAGAGACCCAGTACTTC
TRBJ2-1	NA	TRBV12-3/TRBV12-4	13	NA	CASSLLTTNEQFF	TGTGCCAGCAGTTTATTGACTACTAATGAGCAGTTCTTC
TRBJ2-1	TRBD2	TRBV12-3/TRBV12-4	14	NA	CASSLRENLNEQFF	TGTGCCAGCAGTCTGCGGGAGAACCTCAATGAGCAGTTCTTC
TRBJ2-1	TRBD2	TRBV7-2	16	NA	CASSSGLAGARVEQFF	TGTGCCAGCAGCTCTGGACTAGCGGGAGCACGAGTTGAGCAGTTCTTC
TRBJ1-5	NA	TRBV20-1	14	NA	CSARRAPIDQPQHF	TGCAGTGCTAGAAGGGCCCCAATAGATCAGCCCCAGCATTTT
TRBJ2-1	TRBD2	TRBV20-1	12	few	CSANGASGEQFF	TGCAGTGCTAATGGCGCTAGCGGCGAGCAGTTCTTC
TRBJ2-1	TRBD2	TRBV24-1	20	NA	CATSDSREGTFHFSYNEQFF	TGTGCCACCAGTGATTCCCGGGAGGGTACGTTTCATTTCTCCTACAATGAGCAGTTCTTC
TRBJ2-1	NA	TRBV5-1	13	few	CASSLLLGDEQFF	TGCGCCAGCAGCCTACTTTTGGGGGATGAGCAGTTCTTC
TRBJ1-2	TRBD1	TRBV14	13	NA	CASSQGQLYGYTF	TGTGCCAGCAGCCAGGGACAGCTCTATGGCTACACCTTC
TRBJ2-7	NA	TRBV29-1	12	few	CSVLRGAYEQYF	TGCAGCGTCCTACGAGGGGCCTACGAGCAGTACTTC
TRBJ1-6	NA	TRBV20-1	14	many	CSAQDIAINSPLHF	TGCAGTGCCCAGGACATCGCCATTAATTCACCCCTCCACTTT
TRBJ2-3	NA	TRBV20-1	14	few	CSARDGGQPDTQYF	TGCAGTGCTAGAGATGGAGGACAGCCAGATACGCAGTATTTT
TRBJ2-3	NA	TRBV12-3/TRBV12-4	13	NA	CASRPVGTDTQYF	TGTGCCAGCCGCCCGGTAGGCACAGATACGCAGTATTTT
TRBJ2-5	TRBD1	TRBV29-1	13	NA	CSVSRGNQETQYF	TGCAGCGTTTCCAGGGGGAACCAAGAGACCCAGTACTTC
TRBJ2-1	TRBD1	TRBV7-4	17	NA	CTSSLGPRTDRENEQFF	TGTACCAGCAGCTTAGGCCCCCGGACGGACAGGGAGAATGAGCAGTTCTTC
TRBJ2-7	NA	TRBV18	13	few	CASSPSQNERQYF	TGTGCCAGCTCACCGAGCCAAAACGAGAGGCAGTACTTC